The entry below describes one TCR beta chain. No cognate antigen has been identified for it. No much larger clonotype is one base removed from it; base qualities were not supplied. This entry is derived from a study of cytomegalovirus exposure and HLA in healthy donors (dated by TCRdb to 2017 to 2019). In the study overall: According to an earlier analysis of several hundred of the donors, about 179 million T cells yielded roughly 110 million unique TCR beta sequences and about 300 Gb of sequence data. An early release that covered roughly 600 HLA-typed donors contained approximately 290 gigabases of sequencing data and roughly 84 million unique TCR sequences. Of the approximately 370 genotyped donors, 65% to 90% were placed in the genetic ancestry cluster associated with self-reported Caucasian donors. The study aimed to test whether signatures of past pathogen exposure could be identified by cataloging public T cell receptors. The T cell repertoires of about 700 subjects were profiled by immunosequencing and related to cytomegalovirus serostatus. Besides the first cohort of around 700 subjects, a separate validation cohort made up of over 95 different subjects was used. High-throughput TCR immunosequencing, statistical association of individual TCRs with disease status, and machine learning were combined to predict cytomegalovirus infection status. A later analysis re-examined previously published TCR beta repertoires from about 700 donors and added high-resolution HLA genotyping to investigate patterns of TCR occurrence. In the later analysis, no new phenotypic data were used to find candidate immune exposures; instead, reliance was placed on TCR beta sequences and their occurrence across donors. An earlier analysis of several hundred of the donors applied high-throughput TCR beta sequencing to assess whether each TCR beta V gene segment acted as functional or pseudogenic. Donor age, sex, ethnicity and CMV serostatus were compiled together with the repertoire data. A later genetic analysis took genome-wide SNP genotypes for about 55% of the roughly 670 donors and used that subset as a discovery cohort. All discovery cohort repertoires had been generated using a single sequencing platform. HLA typing included class I and class II loci at four-digit resolution. Typing coverage differed by locus: A, B, C, DRB1 and DQB1 were typed in about 620-640 donors, DQA1 in about 550, DPA1 in some 610, and DPB1 in 450 to 490. Several DR-DQ haplotypes were treated as single units for association and clustering because of strong linkage in the cohort. On average, roughly 240,000 unique TCR beta nucleotide sequences were sequenced per donor among several hundred genotyped donors of the cohort, with around 19% of those sequences being non-productive.

Trimming leaves V shorter by 7 bases and J shorter by 7 bases, with the junction holding 15 bases beyond the gene matches. The germline V gene gives CDR1 as MDHEN and CDR2 as SYDVKM. From cysteine to phenylalanine, the CDR3 is 15 amino acids long. CDR3 DNA is the only sequence kept; it has 45 bases, read in frame from the first base. Overall study results and their limits: Correlated functional status among segregating V segments might be attributable to linkage disequilibrium, but an unknown experimental factor could not be ruled out. In both the original and validation cohorts, the classifier was reported to diagnose cytomegalovirus status with high specificity and sensitivity. Because HLA typing was missing for some donors at each locus, association tests included only the typed subset. Some IMGT-functional V segments, including TRBV6-2 and TRBV6-3, could not be distinguished by the 87-base-pair reads and were therefore excluded. Most CMV-associated TCR beta chains appeared to be HLA-restricted in a later analysis, and the HLA associations seemed to be driven largely by CMV exposure. In vitro tests confirmed that a few of the cytomegalovirus-associated TCR beta chains recognize cytomegalovirus antigens. In a later analysis, HLA-associated TCR beta chains showed more clonal expansion and lower generation probabilities than non-associated chains that were equally common. A total of about 150 TCR beta chains were listed by the study as associated with cytomegalovirus. In a later analysis, TCR association rates were found to vary across HLA loci, with the most associated TCRs seen for DRB1 alleles and the fewest for HLA-C alleles. A further reported finding was that TCR beta sequences accurately predicted the HLA-A and HLA-B alleles for most subjects in the first cohort. In a later genetic analysis, fewer N-insertions in productive TCRs were reported among donors in an Asian-associated ancestry cluster than the roughly 670-donor mean. Roughly uniform sequencing depth across donors was assumed in presence/absence analyses, although this assumption may not hold. It was suggested by the authors that the approach could potentially be generalized to other disease states and immunological phenotypes. In a later analysis, some 17,000 TCR beta sequences were associated with specific HLA alleles at a false discovery rate of 0.05. In an earlier analysis of roughly 560 of the donors, most TCR beta V segments were observed in productive rearrangements about 90% or about 30% of the time, broadly matching IMGT annotations. Approximately 16 rarely observed V segments, including chromosome 9 orphons, were excluded from the earlier analysis of about 610 of the donors because counts were too low. Several of the top co-occurrence clusters appeared to be linked to parvovirus B19, influenza, CMV and Epstein-Barr virus, according to a later analysis. Only TCR beta chains were sequenced in this cohort, and the absence of alpha or paired-chain data limited detectable features. For the cohort, immune exposure information was limited to CMV serostatus. Assigning TCR associations to individual alleles was difficult when HLA alleles, especially DR and DQ, strongly co-occurred. Most TCR sequences were observed very rarely across donors, whereas some public TCRs were present in many individuals. In a later genetic analysis, a missense DCLRE1C variant was associated with V-gene and J-gene trimming of TCR beta chains, and the association was replicated in an independent cohort. The sequencing pipeline was judged likely to have produced a cluster of highly shared sequence variants as a technical artifact.

In total, fewer than 750 healthy bone marrow donors made up the cohort. All cohort members were sampled while nominally healthy, although unrecorded immune exposures were likely present. The donor was CMV seropositive and belonged to the group of over 250 seropositive cohort members. Every donor gave a peripheral blood sample, and the peripheral blood mononuclear cells from that sample were used for TCR beta sequencing. Genomic DNA was extracted from the blood cell samples with the Qiagen DNeasy Blood Extraction Kit. Library generation was performed with the immunoSEQ multiplex PCR assay. A mixture of 60 forward primers for TCR Vbeta segments and 13 reverse primers for TCR Jbeta segments was used in the multiplex PCR. Amplification of the CDR3 region of rearranged TCR beta genes was performed with a multiplex PCR assay on genomic DNA. Amplified TCR beta libraries were sequenced as 87-base-pair reads on the Illumina HiSeq System. The source study handled its data this way. In a later analysis, about 80 million unique TCR beta chains were counted across the approximately 620 repertoires, and roughly 11 million of these chains were shared by at least two donors. To remove PCR and sequencing errors, raw reads were error-corrected and collapsed into unique sequences using a nearest-neighbor algorithm that merged closely related sequences. V, D and J gene segments were assigned by aligning CDR3 sequences to IMGT reference sequences. For a sequence to be retained, a match of at least six nucleotides was required to both a V gene segment and a J gene segment. A rearrangement was called productive if the CDR3 had no stop codons and remained in frame with V and J, and every other rearrangement was called non-productive. Following IMGT convention, CDR3 was defined as the stretch from the second conserved V-encoded cysteine up to the conserved J-encoded phenylalanine. In an earlier analysis of just under 600 of the donors, sequences lacking an unambiguous match to a single V gene segment were excluded. In an earlier analysis of several hundred of the donors, V segments were called functional above 56.7% productive rearrangements and were called segregating when the between-donor standard deviation exceeded 5%. A statistical classification framework was built to diagnose cytomegalovirus status from the catalog of TCR beta chain sequences. In a later analysis, V and J genes were assigned by comparing TCR nucleotide sequences against IMGT/GENE-DB human TR gene sequences. The TCRdist pipeline was used in a later analysis to assign CDR3 sequences and most-parsimonious VDJ recombination scenarios. A later analysis defined each TCR beta chain by its CDR3 amino acid sequence plus V-gene family, and excluded reads lacking a unique V-gene family. A later analysis removed 450 to 600 highly shared, low-generation-probability nucleotide sequences to deal with suspected cross-contamination and a sequencing artifact. In a later analysis, a clonal expansion index for each public chain was calculated from normalized within-repertoire ranks of inferred template counts. In a later analysis, generation probabilities were computed with a VDJ recombination model fitted to out-of-frame rearrangements, and the resulting probabilities were checked against IGoR. A later analysis scored TCR-TCR, TCR-HLA and TCR-CMV co-occurrence with hypergeometric tests, applying a repertoire-size bias correction to TCR pairs. False discovery rates were estimated in a later analysis by permuting HLA or CMV assignments 20 times. A later analysis grouped co-occurring TCRs with DBSCAN, adding TCRdist sequence similarity when clustering within HLA-allele-positive subsets. For co-occurrence clustering, repertoires with fewer than 30,000 or more than 120,000 public chains were excluded, along with several repertoires with anomalous nucleotide sharing. TCRdb took this table from immuneACCESS and kept in-frame rearrangements with V and J called. Such tables lack part of the clones; where checked against another copy, unresolved V genes explain under half of the gap, and the rest is unexplained. V and J calls and clone size follow that table, whereas D and trimming were derived from the DNA. For this sample the table gives roughly 200,000 clones, of which 77% were detected only once. The ten most abundant clones make up 3.7% of the sample.

The TCR sequence derives from a woman aged 55-69 years in good health and CMV-seropositive. The rearrangement joined TRBV28 to TRBJ2-7; TRBD1 aligns with 8 central bases. Sequenced: PBMCs. The DNA sequence is given as TGTGCCAGCACCCCGGGGACAGGACCTTCGGGGGAGCAGTACTTC. It translates to CASTPGTGPSGEQYF.